These 25 T cell receptor beta chains originate from one sample sequenced in a study of cytomegalovirus exposure and HLA in healthy donors. The PCR ran on 60 Vbeta and 13 Jbeta primers. The method was immunoSEQ multiplex PCR; TCRdb's version includes in-frame clones alone and lacks a portion of them. The table lists 140,000 to 150,000 clones, approximately 84% of them singletons. Sequencing was performed on PBMCs. These receptor sequences come from a woman in her sixties in good health and CMV-seropositive.

This clone appeared once. The V and J genes are TRBV15 and TRBJ2-1; 8 bases are shared with TRBD1. This CDR3 region has 12 residues. V gave up 3 bases and J gave up 12 bases; unmatched junction bases: 4. Germline CDR1 is LNHNV and CDR2 is YYDKDF (reference sequence). CDR3 sequence reads: CATSRDRDRQFF. CDR3 nucleotides: TGTGCCACCAGCAGGGACAGGGACCGGCAGTTCTTC.

This sequence joins TRBV2 and TRBJ2-7; 9 nucleotides match TRBD1. The ends lost 6 bases at V and 4 bases at J; junction bases unmatched: 4. The germline gives CDR1 SNHLY, CDR2 FYNNEI. The CDR3 runs to 13 residues. The CDR3 DNA reads as TGTGCCAGCAGAATACAGGGGGCGTACGAGCAGTACTTC. It yields the protein CASRIQGAYEQYF.

The V gene is TRBV2, the J gene TRBJ2-1; 7 bases are a match to TRBD2. Trimming at V came to 5 bases and at J to 0 bases, leaving 4 bases not matched to a gene. Germline V gene sequence: CDR1 SNHLY, CDR2 FYNNEI. The CDR3 sequence is 15 residues long. CDR3 amino acids: CASSTSASSYNEQFF. As DNA, the CDR3 is TGTGCCAGCAGTACTAGCGCGAGCTCCTACAATGAGCAGTTCTTC.

V is TRBV5-1 and J is TRBJ1-3; 8 bases map to TRBD1. V gave up 0 bases and J gave up 0 bases; unmatched junction bases: 2. CDR1 and CDR2 from the germline V gene are SGHRS and YFSETQ. The CDR3 is made up of 16 amino acids. Here the CDR3 reads CASSLGGTGSGNTIYF. The CDR3 DNA follows: TGCGCCAGCAGCTTGGGGGGGACAGGCTCTGGAAACACCATATATTTT.

The J gene is TRBJ1-1, the V gene TRBV4-2; D gene uncertain. Per the germline V gene, CDR1 is LGHNA and CDR2 is YNFKEQ. The CDR3 has 14 residues. V lost 0 bases, J lost 0 bases, and 5 bases lay in between. Written as DNA, the CDR3 is TGTGCCAGCAGCCAAGAACAGTTGAACACTGAAGCTTTCTTT. This gives the protein CASSQEQLNTEAFF.

The chain joins TRBV6-5 to TRBJ2-1; a possible D gene is TRBD2 (5 bases). The V gene lost 6 bases and the J gene lost 8 bases, with 11 bases spanning the gap. CDR1 and CDR2 from the germline V gene are MNHEY and SVGAGI. This CDR3 is 12 amino acids long. CDR3 region: CASSQTRDEQFF. CDR3 sequence (DNA): TGTGCCAGCAGCCAAACTAGGGATGAGCAGTTCTTC.

The V and J genes are TRBV19 and TRBJ2-1, with 7 bases that match TRBD1. This CDR3 has 16 amino acids. The germline V gene has CDR1 LNHDA and CDR2 SQIVND (reference sequence). J gave up 9 bases and V 4 bases, and 15 bases lay outside the gene matches. The CDR3 protein is CASSNGPGTESGEQFF. CDR3 DNA: TGTGCCAGTAGTAATGGGCCCGGGACAGAGTCGGGTGAGCAGTTCTTC.

The chain uses TRBV29-1 and TRBJ2-7; D ambiguous. The CDR3 has 12 residues. The germline CDR1 and CDR2 sequences are SQVTM and ANQGSEA. V gave up 0 bases and J gave up 2 bases, with 5 bases separating them. The CDR3 sequence is CSVEEEAYEQYF. The CDR3 bases are TGCAGCGTTGAAGAAGAGGCCTACGAGCAGTACTTC.

CDR3 amino acids: CSVDSGPQETQYF. In DNA, the CDR3 is TGCAGCGTTGACTCAGGTCCCCAAGAGACCCAGTACTTC. The chain combines TRBV29-1 with TRBJ2-5; D not resolved. Germline CDR1 reads SQVTM; CDR2 reads ANQGSEA. With 3 bases removed from V and 1 base from J, the gap between germline ends came to 9 bases. The CDR3 spans 13 residues. Full variable domain (outside the CDR3, taken from reference TRBV29-1 and TRBJ2-5): SAVISQKPSRDICQRGTSLTIQCQVDSQVTMMFWYRQQPGQSLTLIATANQGSEATYESGFVIDKFPISRPNLTFSTLTVSNMSPEDSSIYLCSVDSGPQETQYFGPGTRLLVL.

The chain carries TRBV6-6 and TRBJ1-5; 8 nucleotides agree with TRBD1. From germline, CDR1 is MNHNY and CDR2 SVGAGI (reference sequence). J gave up 6 bases and V 5 bases, and 3 bases lay outside the gene matches. CDR3 length equals 13 residues. The CDR3 DNA reads as TGTGCCAGCAGTCGGGACAGGCTTCAGCCCCAGCATTTT. The encoded protein is CASSRDRLQPQHF.

In regard to this clone: Other nucleotide sequences in the sample specify the same CDR3. This rearrangement joins TRBV30 to TRBJ2-7, with 9 bases matching TRBD1. The germline CDR1 and CDR2 sequences are GTSNPN and SVGIG (reference sequence). This CDR3 is built from 13 residues. The V segment lost 3 bases and the J segment 1 base; nucleotides outside the gene matches: 1. In DNA, the CDR3 is TGTGCCTGGAGAGACAGGGGGTCCTACGAGCAGTACTTC. This translates into CAWRDRGSYEQYF. Combining the CDR3 with reference TRBV30 and TRBJ2-7 gives the whole variable domain SQTIHQWPATLVQPVGSPLSLECTVEGTSNPNLYWYRQAAGRGLQLLFYSVGIGQISSEVPQNLSASRPQDRQFILSSKKLLLSDSGFYLCAWRDRGSYEQYFGPGTRLTVT.

There are a few counts of this clone. The chain combines TRBV5-1 with TRBJ2-7, with TRBD1 identical over 7 bases. Germline V gene lookup returns CDR1 SGHRS and CDR2 YFSETQ. V gave up 4 bases and J gave up 9 bases; unmatched junction bases: 10. There are 13 residues in the CDR3. This CDR3 reads CASSQGQSSVQYF. The CDR3 DNA sequence: TGCGCCAGCAGCCAGGGACAGAGTAGCGTGCAGTACTTC.

V gene TRBV2 combines with J gene TRBJ2-5; weak D call: TRBD1 (7 bases). This CDR3 is 16 amino acids long. V was cut by 6 bases and J by 5 bases, with 22 bases left in between. The germline gives CDR1 SNHLY, CDR2 FYNNEI. CDR3 region: CASRALGGGGSETQYF. In nucleotides, the CDR3 is TGTGCCAGCAGGGCTTTGGGTGGAGGGGGCAGCGAGACCCAGTACTTC. The variable domain in full, completed from reference TRBV2 and TRBJ2-5, reads EPEVTQTPSHQVTQMGQEVILRCVPISNHLYFYWYRQILGQKVEFLVSFYNNEISEKSEIFDDQFSVERPDGSNFTLKIRSTKLEDSAMYFCASRALGGGGSETQYFGPGTRLLVL.

DNA of the CDR3: TGTGCCAGCAGCTTAGGGACAGGCTACGAGCAGTACTTC. Protein product: CASSLGTGYEQYF. The chain links TRBV7-2 to TRBJ2-7; 7 bases line up with TRBD1. The length of the CDR3 is 13 residues. With 1 base clipped from V and 3 bases from J, the junction kept 0 bases outside the gene matches. CDR1 and CDR2 from the germline V gene are SGHTA and FQGNSA.

This clone was recorded only once. This sequence joins TRBV2 and TRBJ1-1, with a weak D call TRBD1 (6 bases). This CDR3 comprises 14 residues. Looked up from germline, CDR1 is SNHLY and CDR2 is FYNNEI. V was shortened by 4 bases and J by 1 base, with 10 bases between the two germline ends. The CDR3 loop reads CASSVDRSNTEAFF. CDR3 DNA sequence: TGTGCCAGCAGTGTAGACAGGTCGAACACTGAAGCTTTCTTT.

This clone was recorded a few times. J is TRBJ2-1 and V is TRBV4-1, with D perhaps TRBD1 (6 bases). Germline loops: CDR1 MGHRA, CDR2 YSYEKL. The CDR3 consists of 18 residues. V dropped 0 bases and J dropped 0 bases, with 15 bases sitting between them. The CDR3 loop reads CASSQDRGGTGSYNEQFF. The CDR3 nucleotides are TGCGCCAGCAGCCAAGATCGAGGGGGAACGGGCTCCTACAATGAGCAGTTCTTC.

The chain couples TRBV9 to TRBJ1-1, with a tentative D call TRBD1 (5 bases). This CDR3 spans 17 amino acids. Trimming left V 0 bases short and J 2 bases short, with 17 bases between. Germline V gene lookup returns CDR1 SGDLS and CDR2 YYNGEE. CDR3 sequence: CASSVEGRWGANTEAFF. As DNA, the CDR3 is TGTGCCAGCAGCGTAGAGGGAAGGTGGGGCGCCAACACTGAAGCTTTCTTT.

The chain is built from TRBV27 and TRBJ1-2; D gene uncertain. V was shortened by 5 bases and J by 4 bases, with 14 bases between the two germline ends. Germline V gene lookup returns CDR1 MNHEY and CDR2 SMNVEV (reference sequence). The CDR3 has 14 amino acids. CDR3 DNA sequence: TGTGCCAGCAGTCTCAAAGGAGGGAGCTATGGCTACACCTTC. Amino acids: CASSLKGGSYGYTF.

This clone has just one count. V and J are TRBV2 and TRBJ2-1, with 7 bases identical to TRBD2. Per the germline V gene, CDR1 is SNHLY and CDR2 is FYNNEI. The junction had 10 bases not matched to a gene; V was cut back by 10 bases and J by 7 bases. The CDR3 has 13 residues. This CDR3 is CATRVGRGNEQFF. The CDR3 coding sequence is TGTGCCACTCGAGTGGGGCGGGGGAATGAGCAGTTCTTC.

This chain joins TRBV5-1 and TRBJ2-5, with D possibly TRBD2 on 7 matching bases. The CDR3 consists of 18 residues. CDR1 is SGHRS, CDR2 YFSETQ, per germline. The V end lost 4 bases, the J end lost 2 bases, and 24 bases lay between the germline ends. In nucleotides, the CDR3 is TGCGCCAGCAGCCTCGGGTGGGGGGGCGAGAGGGATCAAGAGACCCAGTACTTC. As protein: CASSLGWGGERDQETQYF.

This clone was observed a few times. V and J are TRBV28 and TRBJ1-5; TRBD1 matches 12 bases. This CDR3 has 14 residues. In germline, CDR1 is MDHEN, CDR2 SYDVKM. V gave up 8 bases and J gave up 4 bases; unmatched junction bases: 3. The CDR3 bases are TGTGCCAGCGGGACAGGGGGCCTTAATCAGCCCCAGCATTTT. Its translation is CASGTGGLNQPQHF. Full variable domain (outside the CDR3, taken from reference TRBV28 and TRBJ1-5): DVKVTQSSRYLVKRTGEKVFLECVQDMDHENMFWYRQDPGLGLRLIYFSYDVKMKEKGDIPEGYSVSREKKERFSLILESASTNQTSMYLCASGTGGLNQPQHFGDGTRLSIL.

V gene TRBV5-4 combines with J gene TRBJ2-3; 7 nucleotides align to TRBD2. V shed 0 bases, J shed 6 bases, and the junction held 7 bases outside the gene matches. CDR3 length: 15 residues. Germline loops: CDR1 SGHNT, CDR2 YYREEE (reference sequence). Here the CDR3 DNA reads TGTGCCAGCAGCTTGGTATGGGCGGGAGAGGATACGCAGTATTTT. This encodes CASSLVWAGEDTQYF.

V usage is TRBV18 and J usage is TRBJ2-2; D may be TRBD1 (5 bases). The CDR3 extends over 15 amino acids. Looked up from germline, CDR1 is KGHSH and CDR2 is LQKENI. V lost 2 bases, J lost 2 bases, and 9 bases lay in between. The CDR3 DNA sequence: TGTGCCAGCTCACCAGGACACGTCAACACCGGGGAGCTGTTTTTT. Residues: CASSPGHVNTGELFF.

The rearrangement joins TRBV19 to TRBJ2-7, with 10 nucleotides matching TRBD1. Germline V CDR1 and CDR2: LNHDA, SQIVND (reference sequence). This CDR3 has 15 amino acids. Trimming removed 3 bases from V and 2 bases from J; junction bases left unmatched: 4. The CDR3 sequence is CASSISGTGAYEQYF. The CDR3 bases are TGTGCCAGTAGTATTTCCGGGACAGGGGCCTACGAGCAGTACTTC.

This chain uses TRBV28 with TRBJ1-1; 11 nucleotides match TRBD1. Germline V lookup: CDR1 MDHEN, CDR2 SYDVKM. The CDR3 has 15 amino acids. V was pared by 5 bases and J by 5 bases, with 7 bases of the junction left unmatched. The CDR3 DNA follows: TGTGCCAGCAGTGAGCGGGACAGGGGGGGTACTGAAGCTTTCTTT. Its protein is CASSERDRGGTEAFF. Using reference TRBV28 and TRBJ1-1 for the parts outside the CDR3, the full variable domain is DVKVTQSSRYLVKRTGEKVFLECVQDMDHENMFWYRQDPGLGLRLIYFSYDVKMKEKGDIPEGYSVSREKKERFSLILESASTNQTSMYLCASSERDRGGTEAFFGQGTRLTVV.